The present T cell receptor (beta chain) was sequenced within a study of a mutant IDH1 vaccine in newly diagnosed glioma. At the level of the study: Patients received eight vaccinations in weeks 1, 3, 5, 7, 11, 15, 19, 23. Former treatment meant radiotherapy, temozolomide, or both; the majority had gotten both.

Sequencing used immunoSEQ multiplex PCR; TCRdb keeps in-frame clones, though not all of them. The sample holds 100,000 to 150,000 clones, around 80% seen once. Concerning this clone: Its antigen is still unknown.

Time point meaning: week 11, during vaccination. It was 300 ug of mutant IDH1 20-mer peptide that made up each vaccine dose, given with topical imiquimod. Here the sequenced sample was PBMCs, taken from a glioma patient whose treatment included an IDH1 peptide vaccine. The clonotype originates from a man aged 40-50 years with glioma.

The CDR3 sequence: CASSQSGRNTDTQYF. The CDR3 nucleotides are TGCGCCAGCAGTCAATCGGGGAGGAACACAGATACGCAGTATTTT. The V and J genes are TRBV23-1 and TRBJ2-3; maybe TRBD2 (6 bases). TRBV23-1 is designated an ORF whose function remains uncertain. The CDR3 covers 15 residues. V lost 0 bases, J lost 2 bases, and 9 bases lay in between.